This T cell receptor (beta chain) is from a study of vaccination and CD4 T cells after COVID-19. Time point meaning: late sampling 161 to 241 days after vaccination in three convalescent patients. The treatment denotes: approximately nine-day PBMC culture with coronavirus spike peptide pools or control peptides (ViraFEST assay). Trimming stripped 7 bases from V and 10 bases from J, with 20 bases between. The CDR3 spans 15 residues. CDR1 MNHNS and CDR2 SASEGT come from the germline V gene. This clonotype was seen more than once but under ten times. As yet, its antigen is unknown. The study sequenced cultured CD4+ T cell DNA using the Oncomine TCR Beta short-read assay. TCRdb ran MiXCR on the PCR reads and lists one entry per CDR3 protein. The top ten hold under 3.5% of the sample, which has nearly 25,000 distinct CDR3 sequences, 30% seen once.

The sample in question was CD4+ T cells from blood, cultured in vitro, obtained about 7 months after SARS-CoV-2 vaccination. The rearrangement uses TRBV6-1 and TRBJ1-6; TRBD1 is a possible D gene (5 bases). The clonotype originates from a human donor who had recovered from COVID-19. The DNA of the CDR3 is TGTGCCAGCATAGATTCTGAACCGGGGCGGTCACCCCTCCACTTT. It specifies CASIDSEPGRSPLHF.